These T cell receptor beta chains were read from a single sample in a study of cytomegalovirus exposure and HLA in healthy donors. TCRdb's copy holds only in-frame clones and misses some; the assay was immunoSEQ multiplex PCR. The sample holds 100,000 to 150,000 clones, 80% to 90% seen once. The sample was PBMCs. The receptors here all came from a male donor in good health and CMV-seropositive. The CDR3 runs from the conserved cysteine through the conserved F or W. D genes are given only for firm matches. The size of a clone is reported for some rows only, either as once, few or many, or as a class for expanded clones.

d_call: .; j_call: TRBJ2-7; clone_size: .; v_call: TRBV27; cdr3_nt: TGTGCCAGCAGTTTACGTCCCGGGACACTCTACGAGCAGTACTTC; cdr3_aa: CASSLRPGTLYEQYF
d_call: .; j_call: TRBJ2-3; clone_size: .; v_call: TRBV19; cdr3_nt: TGTGCCAGTAGTTCCTCGGGCACAGATACGCAGTATTTT; cdr3_aa: CASSSSGTDTQYF
d_call: .; j_call: TRBJ2-1; clone_size: .; v_call: TRBV21-1; cdr3_nt: TGTGCCAGCAGCAAAAGTGCGGAACTAGCGGGACCCCCAAACAATGAGCAGTTCTTC; cdr3_aa: CASSKSAELAGPPNNEQFF
d_call: TRBD2; j_call: TRBJ2-5; clone_size: .; v_call: TRBV19; cdr3_nt: TGTGCCAGTAGTATTGGATCGGAGGGGAGGGAGGGGGAGACCCAGTACTTC; cdr3_aa: CASSIGSEGREGETQYF
d_call: .; j_call: TRBJ1-1; clone_size: once; v_call: TRBV7-2; cdr3_nt: TGTGCCAGCAGCTTTATCCGGGGGGTGAACACTGAAGCTTTCTTT; cdr3_aa: CASSFIRGVNTEAFF
d_call: .; j_call: TRBJ2-7; clone_size: .; v_call: TRBV15; cdr3_nt: TGTGCCACCAGCAGAGCTTTGGGGCAGGTCTCCTACGAGCAGTACTTC; cdr3_aa: CATSRALGQVSYEQYF
d_call: TRBD2; j_call: TRBJ2-3; clone_size: once; v_call: TRBV10-3; cdr3_nt: TGTGCCATCAGAGATCCTCTAGCGGGCCGCACAGATACGCAGTATTTT; cdr3_aa: CAIRDPLAGRTDTQYF
d_call: TRBD1; j_call: TRBJ2-2; clone_size: .; v_call: TRBV29-1; cdr3_nt: TGCAGCGTAGAATCGTCGACAGGGGAACCCGGGGAGCTGTTTTTT; cdr3_aa: CSVESSTGEPGELFF
d_call: .; j_call: TRBJ2-7; clone_size: .; v_call: TRBV6-1; cdr3_nt: TGTGCCAGCAGTGTTTTAGCGGACTACGAGCAGTACTTC; cdr3_aa: CASSVLADYEQYF
d_call: TRBD1; j_call: TRBJ1-1; clone_size: .; v_call: TRBV30; cdr3_nt: TGTGCCTGGAGCGCGGACAGGGGAACTGAAGCTTTCTTT; cdr3_aa: CAWSADRGTEAFF
d_call: TRBD2; j_call: TRBJ2-1; clone_size: .; v_call: TRBV5-6; cdr3_nt: TGTGCCAGCAGCTGGCGGGAGAATCGCTACAATGAGCAGTTCTTC; cdr3_aa: CASSWRENRYNEQFF
d_call: TRBD1; j_call: TRBJ2-4; clone_size: few; v_call: TRBV28; cdr3_nt: TGTGCCAGCAGTTGGACAGGGGGCAACATTCAGTACTTC; cdr3_aa: CASSWTGGNIQYF
d_call: .; j_call: TRBJ1-3; clone_size: .; v_call: TRBV25-1; cdr3_nt: TGTGCCAGCAGTGATCGGACTCGCTCTGGAAACACCATATATTTT; cdr3_aa: CASSDRTRSGNTIYF
d_call: TRBD1; j_call: TRBJ1-1; clone_size: .; v_call: TRBV7-9; cdr3_nt: TGTGCCAGCAGCGACCAGGGGGGCACTGAAGCTTTCTTT; cdr3_aa: CASSDQGGTEAFF
d_call: .; j_call: TRBJ1-3; clone_size: .; v_call: TRBV9; cdr3_nt: TGTGCCAGCGCTCAGGACAGTTCCTCTGGAAACACCATATATTTT; cdr3_aa: CASAQDSSSGNTIYF
d_call: .; j_call: TRBJ2-1; clone_size: .; v_call: TRBV5-4; cdr3_nt: TGTGCCAGCAGCGGAGGGTGGGTGAACAATGAGCAGTTCTTC; cdr3_aa: CASSGGWVNNEQFF
d_call: .; j_call: TRBJ2-2; clone_size: .; v_call: TRBV19; cdr3_nt: TGTGCCAGTAGTATAGGAGTCGCCACCGGGGAGCTGTTTTTT; cdr3_aa: CASSIGVATGELFF
d_call: .; j_call: TRBJ2-7; clone_size: medium-sized; v_call: TRBV4-2; cdr3_nt: TGTGCCAGCAGCCAAGGGGTAGCGACTAGCTACGAGCAGTACTTC; cdr3_aa: CASSQGVATSYEQYF
d_call: TRBD2; j_call: TRBJ2-3; clone_size: .; v_call: TRBV28; cdr3_nt: TGTGCCAGCAGTCCCTCGGGACTAGCGGGAGGTGGTGGCACAGATACGCAGTATTTT; cdr3_aa: CASSPSGLAGGGGTDTQYF
d_call: TRBD1; j_call: TRBJ2-7; clone_size: .; v_call: TRBV7-8; cdr3_nt: TGTGCCAGCAGCTCTCCGGGACAGTATCGCGAGCAGTACTTC; cdr3_aa: CASSSPGQYREQYF
d_call: TRBD2; j_call: TRBJ2-7; clone_size: .; v_call: TRBV9; cdr3_nt: TGTGCCAGCAGCGTAGCCGCGGGAGGGCCAGGATACGAGCAGTACTTC; cdr3_aa: CASSVAAGGPGYEQYF
d_call: TRBD1; j_call: TRBJ1-2; clone_size: .; v_call: TRBV5-1; cdr3_nt: TGCGCCAGCAGCTTGGGGACCGACAGGGAAGTTAACTATGGCTACACCTTC; cdr3_aa: CASSLGTDREVNYGYTF
d_call: .; j_call: TRBJ2-3; clone_size: .; v_call: TRBV29-1; cdr3_nt: TGCAGCGTGTGGGGGGAAGGAGGCACAGATACGCAGTATTTT; cdr3_aa: CSVWGEGGTDTQYF
d_call: .; j_call: TRBJ2-7; clone_size: .; v_call: TRBV9; cdr3_nt: TGTGCCAGCAGCGCCTCCGCGACAGGCACCTACGAGCAGTACTTC; cdr3_aa: CASSASATGTYEQYF
d_call: TRBD2; j_call: TRBJ2-3; clone_size: .; v_call: TRBV4-2; cdr3_nt: TGTGCCAGCAGCCTCGGGGGGCCGAGGACTAGCGGCACAGATACGCAGTATTTT; cdr3_aa: CASSLGGPRTSGTDTQYF
d_call: .; j_call: TRBJ2-3; clone_size: few; v_call: TRBV4-3; cdr3_nt: TGCGCCAGCAGCCCCAACGCGGGGTACACAGATACGCAGTATTTT; cdr3_aa: CASSPNAGYTDTQYF
d_call: TRBD1; j_call: TRBJ2-1; clone_size: .; v_call: TRBV19; cdr3_nt: TGTGCCAGTAGGACAGGGTCGCAGGGGTTGGGTATTAATGAGCAGTTCTTC; cdr3_aa: CASRTGSQGLGINEQFF
d_call: .; j_call: TRBJ1-4; clone_size: .; v_call: TRBV5-8; cdr3_nt: TGTGCCAGCAGCTCGGTGGTGGAGGGAGGGAATGAAAAACTGTTTTTT; cdr3_aa: CASSSVVEGGNEKLFF
d_call: .; j_call: TRBJ2-4; clone_size: .; v_call: TRBV6-1; cdr3_nt: TGTGCCAGCAGTGTCGGCAGGCCAGCCAAAAACATTCAGTACTTC; cdr3_aa: CASSVGRPAKNIQYF
d_call: .; j_call: TRBJ2-7; clone_size: .; v_call: TRBV11-1; cdr3_nt: TGTGCCAGCAGCCCCCGGGAACTAGCCTACGAGCAGTACTTC; cdr3_aa: CASSPRELAYEQYF
d_call: .; j_call: TRBJ2-3; clone_size: .; v_call: TRBV6-1; cdr3_nt: TGTGCCAGCAGTGAATTTCTAGATACGCAGTATTTT; cdr3_aa: CASSEFLDTQYF
d_call: .; j_call: TRBJ1-4; clone_size: few; v_call: TRBV30; cdr3_nt: TGTGCCTGGAGGGGCCCAGGGCTGGGCGAAAAACTGTTTTTT; cdr3_aa: CAWRGPGLGEKLFF
d_call: .; j_call: TRBJ1-4; clone_size: .; v_call: TRBV27; cdr3_nt: TGTGCCAGCAGTTTTCAGGGAGGGGAAAAACTGTTTTTT; cdr3_aa: CASSFQGGEKLFF
d_call: TRBD2; j_call: TRBJ2-1; clone_size: .; v_call: TRBV30; cdr3_nt: TGTGCCTGGAGTGTTGCGGGAGGCTACAATGAGCAGTTCTTC; cdr3_aa: CAWSVAGGYNEQFF
d_call: .; j_call: TRBJ2-3; clone_size: .; v_call: TRBV2; cdr3_nt: TGTGCCAGCGAGGGCCAAGGCACAGATACGCAGTATTTT; cdr3_aa: CASEGQGTDTQYF
d_call: TRBD1; j_call: TRBJ1-5; clone_size: once; v_call: TRBV18; cdr3_nt: TGTGCCAGCTCATCGGGACAGCCCAATCAGCCCCAGCATTTT; cdr3_aa: CASSSGQPNQPQHF
d_call: TRBD1; j_call: TRBJ1-5; clone_size: .; v_call: TRBV6-1; cdr3_nt: TGTGCCAGCAGTGGGGACAGGGCCGCCAATCAGCCCCAGCATTTT; cdr3_aa: CASSGDRAANQPQHF
d_call: .; j_call: TRBJ2-5; clone_size: .; v_call: TRBV9; cdr3_nt: TGTGCCAGCGGCCAACAGGGACCGGAGACCCAGTACTTC; cdr3_aa: CASGQQGPETQYF